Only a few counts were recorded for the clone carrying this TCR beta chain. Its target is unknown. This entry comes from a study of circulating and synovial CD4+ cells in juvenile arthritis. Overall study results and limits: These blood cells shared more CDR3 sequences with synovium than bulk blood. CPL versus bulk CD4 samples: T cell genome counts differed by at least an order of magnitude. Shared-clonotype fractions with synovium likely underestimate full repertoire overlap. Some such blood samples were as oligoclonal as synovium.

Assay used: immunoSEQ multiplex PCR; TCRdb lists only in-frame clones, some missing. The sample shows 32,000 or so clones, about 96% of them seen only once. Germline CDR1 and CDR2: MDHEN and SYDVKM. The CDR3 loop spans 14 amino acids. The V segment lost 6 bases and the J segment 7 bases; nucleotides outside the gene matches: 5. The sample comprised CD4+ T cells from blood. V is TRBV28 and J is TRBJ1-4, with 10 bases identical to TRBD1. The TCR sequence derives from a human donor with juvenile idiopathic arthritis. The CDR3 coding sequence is TGTGCCAGCAGCCGACAGGGGGCGCCTGAAAAACTGTTTTTT. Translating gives CASSRQGAPEKLFF.